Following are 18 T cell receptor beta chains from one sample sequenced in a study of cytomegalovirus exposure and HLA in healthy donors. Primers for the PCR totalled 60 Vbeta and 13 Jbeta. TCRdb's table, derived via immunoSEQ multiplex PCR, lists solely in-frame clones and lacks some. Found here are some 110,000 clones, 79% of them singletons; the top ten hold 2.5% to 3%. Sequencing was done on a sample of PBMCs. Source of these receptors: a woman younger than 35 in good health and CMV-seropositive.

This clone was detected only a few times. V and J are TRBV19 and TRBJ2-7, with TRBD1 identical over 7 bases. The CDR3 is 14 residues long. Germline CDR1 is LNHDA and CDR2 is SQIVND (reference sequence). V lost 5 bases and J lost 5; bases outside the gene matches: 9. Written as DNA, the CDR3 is TGTGCCAGTAGTGTCTCCGACAGGGTAGACGAGCAGTACTTC. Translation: CASSVSDRVDEQYF.

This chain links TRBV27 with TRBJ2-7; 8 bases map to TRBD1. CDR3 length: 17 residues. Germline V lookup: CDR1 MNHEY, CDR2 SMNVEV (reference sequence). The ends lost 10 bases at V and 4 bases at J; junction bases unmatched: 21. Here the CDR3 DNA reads TGTGCCACCCGTCCCGCGACAGGGGAGGAAAATTGGTACGAGCAGTACTTC. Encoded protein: CATRPATGEENWYEQYF.

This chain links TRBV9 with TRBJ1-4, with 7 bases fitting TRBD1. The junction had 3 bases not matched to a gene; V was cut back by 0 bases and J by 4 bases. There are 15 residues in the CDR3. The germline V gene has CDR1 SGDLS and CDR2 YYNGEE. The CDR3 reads CASSVEGADNEKLFF. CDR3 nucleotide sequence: TGTGCCAGCAGCGTAGAGGGGGCCGATAATGAAAAACTGTTTTTT. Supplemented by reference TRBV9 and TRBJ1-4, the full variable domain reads DSGVTQTPKHLITATGQRVTLRCSPRSGDLSVYWYQQSLDQGLQFLIQYYNGEERAKGNILERFSAQQFPDLHSELNLSSLELGDSALYFCASSVEGADNEKLFFGSGTQLSVL.

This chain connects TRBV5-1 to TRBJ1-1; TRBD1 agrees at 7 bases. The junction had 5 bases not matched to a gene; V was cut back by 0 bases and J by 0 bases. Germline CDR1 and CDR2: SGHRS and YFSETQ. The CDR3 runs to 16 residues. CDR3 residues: CASSLGQGSMNTEAFF. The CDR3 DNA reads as TGCGCCAGCAGCTTGGGACAGGGCTCAATGAACACTGAAGCTTTCTTT.

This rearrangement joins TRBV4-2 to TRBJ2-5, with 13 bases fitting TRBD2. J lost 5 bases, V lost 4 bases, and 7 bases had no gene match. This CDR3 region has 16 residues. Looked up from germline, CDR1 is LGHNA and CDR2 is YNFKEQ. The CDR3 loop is CASSPKTSGRRETQYF. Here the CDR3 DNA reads TGTGCCAGCAGCCCAAAGACTAGCGGGAGGAGGGAGACCCAGTACTTC.

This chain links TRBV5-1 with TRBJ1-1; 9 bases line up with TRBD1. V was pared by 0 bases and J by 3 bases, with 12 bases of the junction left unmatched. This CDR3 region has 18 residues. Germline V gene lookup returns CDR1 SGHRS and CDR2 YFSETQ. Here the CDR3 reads CASSLVGTGRRLDTEAFF. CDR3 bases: TGCGCCAGCAGCTTGGTGGGGACAGGGAGAAGGTTGGACACTGAAGCTTTCTTT.

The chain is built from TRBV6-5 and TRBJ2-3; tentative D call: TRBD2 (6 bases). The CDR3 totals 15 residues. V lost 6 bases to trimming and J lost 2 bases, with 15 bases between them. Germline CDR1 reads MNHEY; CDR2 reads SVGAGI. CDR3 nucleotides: TGTGCCAGCAGCCCTCCGGGACTCTCCACAGATACGCAGTATTTT. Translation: CASSPPGLSTDTQYF.

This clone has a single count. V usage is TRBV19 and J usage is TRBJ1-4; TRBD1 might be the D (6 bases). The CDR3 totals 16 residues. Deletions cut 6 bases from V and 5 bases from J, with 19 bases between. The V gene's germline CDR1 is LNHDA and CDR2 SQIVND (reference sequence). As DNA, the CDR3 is TGTGCCAGTAGCCCCCAGCGGGGCGGGGGCAATGAAAAACTGTTTTTT. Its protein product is CASSPQRGGGNEKLFF.

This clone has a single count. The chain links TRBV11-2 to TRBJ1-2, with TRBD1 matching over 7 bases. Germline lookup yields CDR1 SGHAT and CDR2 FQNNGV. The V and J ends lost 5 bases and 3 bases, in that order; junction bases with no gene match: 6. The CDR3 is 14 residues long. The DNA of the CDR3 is TGTGCCAGCAGCCCCGGCCAGGGGGACTATGGCTACACCTTC. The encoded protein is CASSPGQGDYGYTF.

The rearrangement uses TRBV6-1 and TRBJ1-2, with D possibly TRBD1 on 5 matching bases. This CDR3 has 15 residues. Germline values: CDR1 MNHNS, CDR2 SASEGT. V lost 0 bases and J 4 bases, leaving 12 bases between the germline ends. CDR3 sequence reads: CASSEATGDFYGYTF. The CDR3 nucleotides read TGTGCCAGCAGTGAAGCGACGGGGGATTTCTATGGCTACACCTTC.

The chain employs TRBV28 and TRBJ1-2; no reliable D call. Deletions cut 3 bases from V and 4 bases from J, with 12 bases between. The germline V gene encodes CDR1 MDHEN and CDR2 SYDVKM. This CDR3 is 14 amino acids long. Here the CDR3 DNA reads TGTGCCAGCAGTTTCCCCAACAGCGGCTATGGCTACACCTTC. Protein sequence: CASSFPNSGYGYTF.

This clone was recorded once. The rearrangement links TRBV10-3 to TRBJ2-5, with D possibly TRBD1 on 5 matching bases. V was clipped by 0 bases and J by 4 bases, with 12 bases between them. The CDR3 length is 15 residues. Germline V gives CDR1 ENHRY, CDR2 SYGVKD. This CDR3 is CAISESRQRGETQYF. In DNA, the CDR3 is TGTGCCATCAGTGAGTCACGGCAAAGGGGAGAGACCCAGTACTTC.

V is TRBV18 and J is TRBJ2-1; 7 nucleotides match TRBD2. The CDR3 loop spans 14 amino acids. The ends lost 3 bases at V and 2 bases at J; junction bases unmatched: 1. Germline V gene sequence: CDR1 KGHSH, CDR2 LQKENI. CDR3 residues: CASSPGTTYNEQFF. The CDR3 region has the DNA TGTGCCAGCTCACCGGGGACTACCTACAATGAGCAGTTCTTC.

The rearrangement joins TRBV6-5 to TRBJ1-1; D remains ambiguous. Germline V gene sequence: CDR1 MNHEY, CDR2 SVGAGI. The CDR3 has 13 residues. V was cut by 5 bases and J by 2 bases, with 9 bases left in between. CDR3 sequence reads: CASSEAGNTEAFF. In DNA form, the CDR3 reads TGTGCCAGCAGTGAAGCAGGTAACACTGAAGCTTTCTTT.

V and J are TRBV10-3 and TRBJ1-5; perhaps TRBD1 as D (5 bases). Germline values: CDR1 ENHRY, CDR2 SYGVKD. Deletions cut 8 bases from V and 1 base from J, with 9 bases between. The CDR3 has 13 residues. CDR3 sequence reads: CAISGGSNQPQHF. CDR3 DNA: TGTGCCATCTCGGGGGGGAGCAATCAGCCCCAGCATTTT.

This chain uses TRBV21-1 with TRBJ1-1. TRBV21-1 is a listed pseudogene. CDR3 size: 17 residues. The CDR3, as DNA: TGTGCCAGCAGCAAAGTGAACCCAAGGACTAGGCCCACTGAAGCTTTCTTT. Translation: CASSKVNPRTRPTEAFF.

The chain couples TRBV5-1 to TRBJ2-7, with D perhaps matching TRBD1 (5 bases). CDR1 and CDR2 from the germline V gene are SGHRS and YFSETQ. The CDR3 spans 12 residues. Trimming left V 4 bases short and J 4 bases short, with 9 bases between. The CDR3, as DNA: TGCGCCAGCAGCATCGACAGTTACGAGCAGTACTTC. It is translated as CASSIDSYEQYF.

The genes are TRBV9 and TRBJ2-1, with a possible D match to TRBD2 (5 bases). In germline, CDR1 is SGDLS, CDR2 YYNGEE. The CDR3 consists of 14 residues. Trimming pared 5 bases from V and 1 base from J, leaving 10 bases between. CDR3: CASSGPGSYNEQFF. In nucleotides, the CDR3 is TGTGCCAGCAGTGGCCCGGGGTCCTACAATGAGCAGTTCTTC.